This T cell receptor beta chain was sequenced in a study of cytomegalovirus exposure and HLA in healthy donors. Study conclusions and caveats: In vitro work confirmed that three CMV-associated chains recognize CMV antigens. Clonal expansion was found to be greater in HLA-associated TCR beta chains than in equally common others in a later analysis.

Comment on this clone: Its specificity is not known.

The PCR employed 60 Vbeta primers together with 13 Jbeta primers. Measured with immunoSEQ multiplex PCR; TCRdb has only the in-frame clones, and not every one. The sample includes approximately 150,000 clones, more than 65% of them seen just once. The V and J ends lost 1 base and 4 bases, in that order; junction bases with no gene match: 4. CDR1 and CDR2 (germline): MNHNS, SASEGT. The CDR3 runs 15 residues. This TCR was recovered from a man aged 18 to 35 in good health and CMV-seropositive. The V call is TRBV6-1, the J call TRBJ2-5, with TRBD1 identical over 9 bases. The sample was PBMCs. This CDR3 reads CASSEGTGVGETQYF. DNA for the CDR3: TGTGCCAGCAGTGAAGGGACAGGGGTCGGAGAGACCCAGTACTTC.